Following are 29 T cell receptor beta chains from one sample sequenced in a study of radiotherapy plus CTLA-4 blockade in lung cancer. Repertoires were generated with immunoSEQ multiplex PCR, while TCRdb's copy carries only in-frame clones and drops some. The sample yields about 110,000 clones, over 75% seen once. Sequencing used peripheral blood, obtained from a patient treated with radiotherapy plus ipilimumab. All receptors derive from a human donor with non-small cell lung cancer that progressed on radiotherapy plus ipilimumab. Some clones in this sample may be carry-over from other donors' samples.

In DNA, the CDR3 is TGTGCCAGCAGCCGCCAAGATATCCTCGGGGAGCTGTTTTTT. Translating it yields CASSRQDILGELFF. The chain carries TRBV7-2 and TRBJ2-2, with D unclear. V was cut by 5 bases and J by 7 bases, with 14 bases left in between. The CDR3 runs to 14 residues. The germline gives CDR1 SGHTA, CDR2 FQGNSA.

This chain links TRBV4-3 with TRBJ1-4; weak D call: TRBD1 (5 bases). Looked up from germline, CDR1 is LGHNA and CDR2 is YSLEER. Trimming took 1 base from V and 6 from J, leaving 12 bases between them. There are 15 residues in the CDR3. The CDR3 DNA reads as TGCGCCAGCAGCCAAGGGGGGAGAACCCATGAAAAACTGTTTTTT. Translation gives CASSQGGRTHEKLFF.

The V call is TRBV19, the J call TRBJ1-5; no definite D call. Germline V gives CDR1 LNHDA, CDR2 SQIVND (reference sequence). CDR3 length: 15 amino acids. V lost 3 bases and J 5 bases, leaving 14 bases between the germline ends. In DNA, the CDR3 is TGTGCCAGTAGTATCCGGACGGATGGGTATCAGCCCCAGCATTTT. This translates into CASSIRTDGYQPQHF.

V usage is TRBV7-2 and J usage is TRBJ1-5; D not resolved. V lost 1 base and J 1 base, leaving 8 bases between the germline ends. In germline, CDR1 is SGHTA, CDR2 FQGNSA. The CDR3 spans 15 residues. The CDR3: CASSLVPYSNQPQHF. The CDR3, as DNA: TGTGCCAGCAGCTTAGTACCATACAGCAATCAGCCCCAGCATTTT.

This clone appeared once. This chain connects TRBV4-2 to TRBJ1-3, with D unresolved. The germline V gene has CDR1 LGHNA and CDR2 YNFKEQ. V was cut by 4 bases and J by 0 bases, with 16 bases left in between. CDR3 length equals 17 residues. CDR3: CASSRRTAESSGNTIYF. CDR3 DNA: TGTGCCAGCAGCCGAAGGACGGCCGAATCCTCTGGAAACACCATATATTTT.

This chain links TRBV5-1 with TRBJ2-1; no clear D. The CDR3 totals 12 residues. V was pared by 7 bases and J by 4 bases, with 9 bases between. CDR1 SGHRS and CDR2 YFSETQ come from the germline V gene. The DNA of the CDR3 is TGCGCCAGCTCACCTTTGTACAATGAGCAGTTCTTC. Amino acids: CASSPLYNEQFF.

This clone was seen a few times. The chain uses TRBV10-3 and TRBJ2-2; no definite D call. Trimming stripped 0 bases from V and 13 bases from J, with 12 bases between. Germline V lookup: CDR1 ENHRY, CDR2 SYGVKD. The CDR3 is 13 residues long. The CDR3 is CAISESQSGLLFF. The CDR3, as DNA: TGTGCCATCAGTGAGTCGCAGTCGGGTTTGCTGTTTTTT.

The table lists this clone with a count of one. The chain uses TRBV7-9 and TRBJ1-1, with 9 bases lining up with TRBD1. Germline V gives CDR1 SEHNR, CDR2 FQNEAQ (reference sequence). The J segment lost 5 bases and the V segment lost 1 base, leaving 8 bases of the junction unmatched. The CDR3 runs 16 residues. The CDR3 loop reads CASSLGRGTGWTEAFF. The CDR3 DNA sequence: TGTGCCAGCAGCTTAGGACGCGGGACAGGGTGGACTGAAGCTTTCTTT.

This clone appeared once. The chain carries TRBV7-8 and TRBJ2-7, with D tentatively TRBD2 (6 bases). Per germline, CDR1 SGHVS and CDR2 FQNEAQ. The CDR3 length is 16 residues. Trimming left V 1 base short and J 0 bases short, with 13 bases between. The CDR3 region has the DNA TGTGCCAGCAGCTTAGAGGGAGGTCAGTCCTCCTACGAGCAGTACTTC. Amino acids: CASSLEGGQSSYEQYF.

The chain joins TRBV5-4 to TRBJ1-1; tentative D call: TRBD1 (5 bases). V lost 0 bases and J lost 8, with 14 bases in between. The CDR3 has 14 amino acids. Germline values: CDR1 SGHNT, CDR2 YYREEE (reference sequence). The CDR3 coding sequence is TGTGCCAGCAGCTTGGCCAGGGCAGAACAAGAAGCTTTCTTT. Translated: CASSLARAEQEAFF.

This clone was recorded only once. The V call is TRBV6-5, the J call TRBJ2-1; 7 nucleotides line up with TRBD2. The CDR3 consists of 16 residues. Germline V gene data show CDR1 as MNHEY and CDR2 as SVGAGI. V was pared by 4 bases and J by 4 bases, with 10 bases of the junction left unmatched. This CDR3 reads CASSSSGLGHYNEQFF. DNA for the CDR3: TGTGCCAGCAGTTCAAGCGGACTAGGACATTACAATGAGCAGTTCTTC.

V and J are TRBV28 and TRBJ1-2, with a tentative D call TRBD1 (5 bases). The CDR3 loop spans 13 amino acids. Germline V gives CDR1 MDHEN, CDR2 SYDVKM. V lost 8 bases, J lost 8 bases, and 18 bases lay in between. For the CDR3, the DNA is TGTGCCAGCCACCCGGGACCTGGGTACGGCTACACCTTC. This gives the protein CASHPGPGYGYTF.

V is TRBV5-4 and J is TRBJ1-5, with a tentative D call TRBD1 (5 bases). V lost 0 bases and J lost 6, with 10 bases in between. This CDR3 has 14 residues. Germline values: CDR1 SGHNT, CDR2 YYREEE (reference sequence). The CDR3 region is CASSLDVGGQPQHF. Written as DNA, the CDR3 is TGTGCCAGCAGCTTGGACGTGGGGGGTCAGCCCCAGCATTTT.

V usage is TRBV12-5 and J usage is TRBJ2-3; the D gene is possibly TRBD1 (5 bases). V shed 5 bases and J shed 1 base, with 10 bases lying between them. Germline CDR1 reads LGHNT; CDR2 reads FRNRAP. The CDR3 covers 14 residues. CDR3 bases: TGTGCTAGTGGTCCAGGGCTCCGCACAGATACGCAGTATTTT. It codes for CASGPGLRTDTQYF. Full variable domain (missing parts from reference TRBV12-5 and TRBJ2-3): DARVTQTPRHKVTEMGQEVTMRCQPILGHNTVFWYRQTMMQGLELLAYFRNRAPLDDSGMPKDRFSAEMPDATLATLKIQPSEPRDSAVYFCASGPGLRTDTQYFGPGTRLTVL.

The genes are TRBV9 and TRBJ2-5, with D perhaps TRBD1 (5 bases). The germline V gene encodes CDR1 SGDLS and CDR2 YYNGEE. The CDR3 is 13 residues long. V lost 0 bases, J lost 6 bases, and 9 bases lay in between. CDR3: CASSVAQGQTQYF. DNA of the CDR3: TGTGCCAGCAGCGTAGCTCAGGGCCAGACCCAGTACTTC. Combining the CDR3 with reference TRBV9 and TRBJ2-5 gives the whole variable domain DSGVTQTPKHLITATGQRVTLRCSPRSGDLSVYWYQQSLDQGLQFLIQYYNGEERAKGNILERFSAQQFPDLHSELNLSSLELGDSALYFCASSVAQGQTQYFGPGTRLLVL.

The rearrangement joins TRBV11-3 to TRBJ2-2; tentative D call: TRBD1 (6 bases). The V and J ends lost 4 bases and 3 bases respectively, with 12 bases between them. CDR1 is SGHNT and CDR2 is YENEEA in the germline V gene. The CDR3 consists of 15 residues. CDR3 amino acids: CASSSRGGYTGELFF. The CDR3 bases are TGTGCCAGCAGCTCACGAGGGGGTTACACCGGGGAGCTGTTTTTT.

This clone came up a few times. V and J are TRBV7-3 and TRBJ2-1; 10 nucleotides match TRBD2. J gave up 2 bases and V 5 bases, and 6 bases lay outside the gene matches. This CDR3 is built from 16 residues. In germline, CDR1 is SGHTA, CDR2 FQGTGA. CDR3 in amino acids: CASSPGAGGPYNEQFF. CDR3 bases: TGTGCCAGCAGCCCCGGAGCGGGGGGGCCCTACAATGAGCAGTTCTTC.

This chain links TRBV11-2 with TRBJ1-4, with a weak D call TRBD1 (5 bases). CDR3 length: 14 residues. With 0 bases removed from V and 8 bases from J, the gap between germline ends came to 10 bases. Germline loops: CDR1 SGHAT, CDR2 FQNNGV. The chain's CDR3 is CASSLEGLGEKLFF. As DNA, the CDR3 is TGTGCCAGCAGCTTAGAGGGGCTAGGAGAAAAACTGTTTTTT.

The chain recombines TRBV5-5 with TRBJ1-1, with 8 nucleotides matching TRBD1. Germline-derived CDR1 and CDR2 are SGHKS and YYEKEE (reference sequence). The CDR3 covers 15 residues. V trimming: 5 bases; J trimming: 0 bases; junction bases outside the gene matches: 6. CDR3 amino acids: CASRPRTGMNTEAFF. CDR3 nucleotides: TGTGCCAGCAGACCCCGGACAGGGATGAACACTGAAGCTTTCTTT.

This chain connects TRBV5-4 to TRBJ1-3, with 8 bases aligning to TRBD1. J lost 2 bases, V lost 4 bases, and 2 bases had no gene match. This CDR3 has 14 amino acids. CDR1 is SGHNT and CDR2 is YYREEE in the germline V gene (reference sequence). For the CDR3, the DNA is TGTGCCAGCAGCCGGACAGGGACTGGAAACACCATATATTTT. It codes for CASSRTGTGNTIYF.

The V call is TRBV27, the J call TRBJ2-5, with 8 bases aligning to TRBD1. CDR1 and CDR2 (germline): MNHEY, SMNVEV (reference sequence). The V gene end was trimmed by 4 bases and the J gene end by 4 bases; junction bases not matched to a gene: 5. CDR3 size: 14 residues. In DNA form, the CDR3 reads TGTGCCAGCAGTTCAAGGACAGGGAGAGAGACCCAGTACTTC. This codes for CASSSRTGRETQYF.

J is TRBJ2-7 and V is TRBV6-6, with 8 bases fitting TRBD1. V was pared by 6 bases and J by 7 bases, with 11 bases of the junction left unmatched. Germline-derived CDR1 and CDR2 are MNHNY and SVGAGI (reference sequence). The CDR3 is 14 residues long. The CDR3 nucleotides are TGTGCCAGCAGACCGCGGACAGGGCCTAGAGAGCAGTACTTC. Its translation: CASRPRTGPREQYF.

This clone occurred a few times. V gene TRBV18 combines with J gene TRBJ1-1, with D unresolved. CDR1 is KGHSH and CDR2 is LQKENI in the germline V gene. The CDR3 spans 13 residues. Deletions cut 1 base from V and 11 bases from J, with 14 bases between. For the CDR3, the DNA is TGTGCCAGCTCACCACGACGGGCAGGTCAGGCTTTCTTT. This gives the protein CASSPRRAGQAFF. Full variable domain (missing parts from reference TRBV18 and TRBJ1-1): NAGVMQNPRHLVRRRGQEARLRCSPMKGHSHVYWYRQLPEEGLKFMVYLQKENIIDESGMPKERFSAEFPKEGPSILRIQQVVRGDSAAYFCASSPRRAGQAFFGQGTRLTVV.

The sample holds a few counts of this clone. The CDR3 DNA is TGCAGCGTTGAAGATTTGAGCGGGGGGGCTGATGAGCAGTTCTTC. Residues: CSVEDLSGGADEQFF. The chain uses TRBV29-1 and TRBJ2-1; 10 bases are a match to TRBD2. CDR3 length: 15 amino acids. The germline gives CDR1 SQVTM, CDR2 ANQGSEA. The J segment lost 8 bases and the V segment lost 0 bases, leaving 7 bases of the junction unmatched.

CDR3 in amino acids: CASSAGTGYGYTF. The CDR3 nucleotides read TGTGCCAGCAGCGCCGGGACGGGCTATGGCTACACCTTC. The chain couples TRBV6-1 to TRBJ1-2; D may be TRBD1 (5 bases). This CDR3 contains 13 residues. Deletions cut 6 bases from V and 4 bases from J, with 12 bases between. The germline CDR1 and CDR2 sequences are MNHNS and SASEGT.

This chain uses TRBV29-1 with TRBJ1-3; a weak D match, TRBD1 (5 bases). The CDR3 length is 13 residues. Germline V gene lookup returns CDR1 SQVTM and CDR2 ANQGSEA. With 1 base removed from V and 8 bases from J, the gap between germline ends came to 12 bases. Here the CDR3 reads CSVEGAGRDTIYF. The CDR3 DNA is TGCAGCGTTGAAGGGGCAGGGAGGGACACCATATATTTT.

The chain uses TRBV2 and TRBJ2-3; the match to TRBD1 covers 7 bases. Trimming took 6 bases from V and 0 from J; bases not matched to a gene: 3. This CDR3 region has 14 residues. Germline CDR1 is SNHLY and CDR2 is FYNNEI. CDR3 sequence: CASRGTVSTDTQYF. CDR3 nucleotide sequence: TGTGCCAGCAGAGGGACAGTTAGCACAGATACGCAGTATTTT.

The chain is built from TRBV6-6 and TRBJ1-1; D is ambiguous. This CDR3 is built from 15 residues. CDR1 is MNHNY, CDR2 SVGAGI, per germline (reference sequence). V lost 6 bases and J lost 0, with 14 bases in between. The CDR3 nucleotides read TGTGCCAGCAGAATGGACGGCGGGATGAACACTGAAGCTTTCTTT. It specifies CASRMDGGMNTEAFF.

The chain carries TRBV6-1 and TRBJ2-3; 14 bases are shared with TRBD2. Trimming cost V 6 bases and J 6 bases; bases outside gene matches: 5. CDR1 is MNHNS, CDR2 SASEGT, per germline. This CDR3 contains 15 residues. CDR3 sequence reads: CASRRLAGGPDTQYF. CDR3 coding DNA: TGTGCCAGCAGGAGACTAGCGGGGGGGCCCGATACGCAGTATTTT.